These T cell receptor beta chains were read from a single sample in a study of blood T cell repertoires in COVID-19. The table came from immunoSEQ multiplex PCR; TCRdb's copy has only in-frame clones and leaves some out. This repertoire shows roughly 90,000 clones, about 89% found once; its top ten account for roughly 2.5%. Sequencing used peripheral blood. Receptor source: a man aged 50 to 60 with COVID-19, enrolled during active disease. CDR3s include the opening cysteine and the closing phenylalanine or tryptophan.

j_call v_call cdr3_aa
TRBJ2-3 TRBV10-1 CASSGLGYSGSTDTQYF
TRBJ1-2 TRBV5-1 CASSLGQGKSYTF
TRBJ2-7 TRBV3-1/TRBV3-2 CASSQQTGSYEQYF
TRBJ1-1 TRBV2 CASSEAGRVTEAFF
TRBJ2-7 TRBV5-1 CASSLLGAYEQYF
TRBJ2-2 TRBV6-5 CASSFGQNTGELFF
TRBJ2-1 TRBV12-3/TRBV12-4 CASSLASANEQFF
TRBJ1-2 TRBV19 CASSPGQRANYGYTF
TRBJ1-2 TRBV18 CASSPKEGNYGYTF
TRBJ2-5 TRBV29-1 CSGGQRDKNGAQYF
TRBJ1-6 TRBV7-9 CASRQGDSPLHF
TRBJ1-5 TRBV1 CTSSQRITGQPQHF
TRBJ2-7 TRBV7-2 CASSSRSSYEQYF
TRBJ1-4 TRBV5-1 CASSLAVPGQGGAEKLFF
TRBJ2-7 TRBV3-1/TRBV3-2 CASSQITGSEQYF
TRBJ2-1 TRBV7-2 CASSPSTSGYNEQFF
TRBJ1-3 TRBV5-5 CASSLMIPRGSSGNTIYF
TRBJ2-2 TRBV6-5 CASSYAYVGELFF
TRBJ1-1 TRBV9 CASSVAQGLNEAFF
TRBJ1-5 TRBV15 CATSRDVGTLIQPQHF
TRBJ1-4 TRBV28 CASSGRQTATNEKLFF
TRBJ2-5 TRBV6-5 CASKTGGGKTQYF
TRBJ2-3 TRBV24-1 CATSDSRQGRGTDTQYF
TRBJ2-3 TRBV28 CASISGLQVRGDTDTQYF
TRBJ2-7 TRBV19 CASSRGQISYEQYF
TRBJ2-2 TRBV9 CASSSRQGTGELFF
TRBJ1-1 TRBV11-2 CASSFEGFYGGTEAFF
TRBJ1-5 TRBV19 CASSIAGYRRHF
TRBJ1-4 TRBV28 CASSRDRERKLFF
TRBJ1-2 TRBV30 CAWKGVGYGYTF
TRBJ2-3 TRBV29-1 CSAPTPGPLRDTQYF
TRBJ2-3 TRBV29-1 CSVSGLAGVSTDTQYF
TRBJ2-1 TRBV10-2 CASRGQGRGEQFF
TRBJ2-2 TRBV13 CASSQVAGGNTGELFF
TRBJ1-2 TRBV28 CASSFWGGDYGYTF
TRBJ1-2 TRBV29-1 CSVDGTGGIYGYTF
TRBJ2-1 TRBV27 CASSPGLAGELHNEQFF